This T cell receptor (beta chain) was identified in a study of T cells in Graves' hyperthyroidism and ophthalmopathy. Points on this clonotype: Its antigen is undetermined.

Lactation, pregnancy, other autoimmune disease or uncontrolled infection led to exclusion of patients. Each diagnosis drew on symptoms, thyroxine, TRAb, thyroid ultrasound and orbital computed tomography findings. Study conclusions and caveats: Ophthalmopathy was model-predicted a median about 7.1 months pre-onset. A 13 V-J model separated ophthalmopathy from stable hyperthyroidism.

Germline values: CDR1 SQVTM, CDR2 ANQGSEA. This CDR3 has 13 amino acids. V shed 4 bases and J shed 2 bases, with 10 bases lying between them. Authors of the study amplified TCR beta CDR3 regions from RNA transcripts. Primed by the HTBI set, a first-round RT-PCR was run on the TCR CDR3. Each CDR3 protein gets one entry after TCRdb re-called the multiplex PCR reads with MiXCR. The sample records more than 450,000 distinct CDR3 sequences, 15% to 20% being singletons. The sequencing input was blood. The chain is built from TRBV29-1 and TRBJ2-3; D remains ambiguous. This clonotype was sampled from a man aged 35 to 55 with Graves' ophthalmopathy. CDR3 sequence reads: CSVALMFTDTQYF. CDR3 sequence (DNA): TGCAGCGTTGCGCTAATGTTCACAGATACGCAGTATTTT.